Presented here are 10 T cell receptor beta chains from one specimen sequenced in a study of neurological immune-mediated disorders (dated by TCRdb to the late 2010s). Library creation used 5' RACE. The data were produced on an Illumina HiSeq 2500. Clones were called with MiXCR by TCRdb after fastp trimmed the public reads at Q25, and only in-frame beta chains were retained. Each entry is one CDR3 protein sequence, shown with its most common DNA and genes. For this sample there are 55,000 to 70,000 distinct CDR3 sequences; approximately 10% appear just once. The ten largest make up over 1.5% of the sample. Sample: PBMCs. All receptors come from a man between 60 and 75 years old in good health.

This clonotype was picked up many times. The chain uses TRBV4-1 and TRBJ2-3; maybe TRBD2 (6 bases). The CDR3 spans 14 residues. CDR1 and CDR2 from the germline V gene are MGHRA and YSYEKL. Trimming left V 0 bases short and J 4 bases short, with 8 bases between. The CDR3 region is CASSQDWGADTQYF. The CDR3 DNA reads as TGCGCCAGCAGCCAAGATTGGGGGGCAGATACGCAGTATTTT.

As concerns this clonotype: One base away lies a much larger clone, so this may be a sequencing read error. The chain is built from TRBV5-1 and TRBJ2-2; no definite D call. V was pared by 4 bases and J by 2 bases, with 9 bases between. CDR1 is SGHRS, CDR2 YFSETQ, per germline. CDR3 size: 14 residues. The CDR3 nucleotides are TGCGCCAGCAGCCCCTCGTGTAACACCGGGGAGCTGTTTTTT. This codes for CASSPSCNTGELFF.

There are many counts of this clonotype. V gene TRBV20-1 combines with J gene TRBJ1-5; D gene uncertain. With 0 bases removed from V and 4 bases from J, the gap between germline ends came to 7 bases. Germline V gene data show CDR1 as DFQATT and CDR2 as SNEGSKA (reference sequence). CDR3 length equals 13 residues. Here the CDR3 DNA reads TGCAGTGCTAGAGAAGTGACAAATCAGCCCCAGCATTTT. Translating it yields CSAREVTNQPQHF.

This clonotype has a count of ten or more. The J gene is TRBJ2-3, the V gene TRBV20-1; D not certain. Deletions cut 4 bases from V and 0 bases from J, with 8 bases between. The CDR3 consists of 13 residues. Germline V gives CDR1 DFQATT, CDR2 SNEGSKA (reference sequence). CDR3 protein: CSAIKESTDTQYF. In nucleotides, the CDR3 is TGCAGTGCTATTAAGGAGAGCACAGATACGCAGTATTTT.

This clonotype was picked up many times. The CDR3 coding sequence is TGTGCCAGCAGCCCGGGGGGGGTAGTAACCGGGGAGCTGTTTTTT. Protein product: CASSPGGVVTGELFF. The V and J genes are TRBV4-2 and TRBJ2-2; the match to TRBD2 covers 8 bases. V was pared by 4 bases and J by 5 bases, with 6 bases of the junction left unmatched. Germline lookup yields CDR1 LGHNA and CDR2 YNFKEQ. This CDR3 has 15 amino acids.

This clonotype was detected ten times or more. V usage is TRBV3-1 and J usage is TRBJ1-4, with D perhaps TRBD1 (5 bases). V was clipped by 0 bases and J by 8 bases, with 10 bases between them. Germline loops: CDR1 LGHDT, CDR2 YNNKEL (reference sequence). The length of the CDR3 is 14 residues. CDR3 loop: CASSQDTGGEKLFF. CDR3 DNA sequence: TGTGCCAGCAGCCAAGATACGGGGGGAGAAAAACTGTTTTTT.

A word on this clonotype: This sequence may be a read error, since a much larger clone differs from it by one base. This chain uses TRBV20-1 with TRBJ1-1; D gene ambiguous. Trimming removed 4 bases at V and 13 bases at J, with 13 bases between. The CDR3 has 10 residues. CDR1 is DFQATT, CDR2 SNEGSKA, per germline (reference sequence). DNA of the CDR3: TGCAGTGCTACCCCTTCTGGGGATTTCTTT. The encoded protein is CSATPSGDFF.

V and J are TRBV18 and TRBJ1-5; possibly TRBD1 for D (6 bases). CDR1 and CDR2 from the germline V gene are KGHSH and LQKENI. The CDR3 has 15 amino acids. V lost 0 bases, J lost 4 bases, and 10 bases lay in between. The chain's CDR3 is CASSPPTGLNQPQHF. In DNA form, the CDR3 reads TGTGCCAGCTCACCACCGACAGGTCTTAATCAGCCCCAGCATTTT.

This clonotype was seen ten or more times. The rearrangement uses TRBV7-2 and TRBJ1-1; 7 bases line up with TRBD1. The CDR3 is 16 residues long. V gave up 3 bases and J gave up 6 bases; unmatched junction bases: 13. Germline values: CDR1 SGHTA, CDR2 FQGNSA. In nucleotides, the CDR3 is TGTGCCAGCAGCTTGAGGACAGGTCCCTCCGGTCCTGAAGCTTTCTTT. Protein product: CASSLRTGPSGPEAFF. The variable domain in full, completed from reference TRBV7-2 and TRBJ1-1, reads GAGVSQSPSNKVTEKGKDVELRCDPISGHTALYWYRQSLGQGLEFLIYFQGNSAPDKSGLPSDRFSAERTGGSVSTLTIQRTQQEDSAVYLCASSLRTGPSGPEAFFGQGTRLTVV.

Ten or more counts support this clonotype. The CDR3 nucleotides are TGCGCCAGCAGCTTTCAGGGGGCGGAAGGAAACACCATATATTTT. Translated: CASSFQGAEGNTIYF. V and J are TRBV5-1 and TRBJ1-3; 8 bases match TRBD1. The germline gives CDR1 SGHRS, CDR2 YFSETQ. V lost 2 bases, J lost 4 bases, and 5 bases stayed unmatched. There are 15 residues in the CDR3.